In this sample, the clone carrying this TCR beta chain turned up many times. Its antigen is unknown. The data derive from a study of glioma-infiltrating T cells. Study conclusions and caveats: Above-expected tissue-blood divergence occurred in all gliomas, most in low-grade ones. CDR3 overlap between tissue and blood was very small.

The iRepertoire nested amplicon-rescue multiplex PCR amplified TCR alpha and beta CDR3s from RNA. For one-step reverse transcription and amplification, roughly 100-400 ng of tissue mRNA or PBMC total RNA was used. TCRdb passed the multiplex PCR reads through MiXCR, listing each CDR3 protein once. The sample has fewer than 110,000 distinct CDR3 sequences, 29% seen once; the top ten hold about 40%. The V gene's germline CDR1 is DFQATT and CDR2 SNEGSKA (reference sequence). This CDR3 contains 18 residues. Trimming at V came to 0 bases and at J to 7 bases, leaving 12 bases not matched to a gene. This receptor was taken from a human donor with low-grade glioma or glioblastoma, undergoing nonglioma brain surgery, or in good health (not recorded which). This chain uses TRBV20-1 with TRBJ2-1; 13 positions match TRBD2. Source material: glioma tissue, nonneoplastic brain tissue, or PBMCs (not recorded which). The CDR3 reads CSARDRTSGGARGNEQFF. As DNA, the CDR3 is TGCAGTGCTAGAGATCGAACTAGCGGGGGGGCCAGAGGGAATGAGCAGTTCTTC.